This TCR beta chain was found in a study of CD8 T cells in Susac syndrome. Germline loops: CDR1 MNHEY, CDR2 SMNVEV (reference sequence). The CDR3 totals 16 residues. Losses at the gene ends were 0 bases for V and 6 bases for J; bases not matched to a gene: 6. Reverse transcription used about 0.45 to 1 ug RNA and random hexamers. MiXCR, run by TCRdb on the immunoSEQ multiplex PCR reads, gives a single entry per CDR3 protein. Of roughly 150,000 distinct CDR3 sequences listed, roughly 94% are singletons. The TCR sequence derives from a human donor with multiple sclerosis. The chain joins TRBV27 to TRBJ1-5; 9 bases map to TRBD1. The specimen sequenced was CD4+ T cells from PBMCs. The CDR3 nucleotides read TGTGCCAGCAGTTTATCTCGGACAGGGGATGCTCAGCCCCAGCATTTT. It translates to CASSLSRTGDAQPQHF.